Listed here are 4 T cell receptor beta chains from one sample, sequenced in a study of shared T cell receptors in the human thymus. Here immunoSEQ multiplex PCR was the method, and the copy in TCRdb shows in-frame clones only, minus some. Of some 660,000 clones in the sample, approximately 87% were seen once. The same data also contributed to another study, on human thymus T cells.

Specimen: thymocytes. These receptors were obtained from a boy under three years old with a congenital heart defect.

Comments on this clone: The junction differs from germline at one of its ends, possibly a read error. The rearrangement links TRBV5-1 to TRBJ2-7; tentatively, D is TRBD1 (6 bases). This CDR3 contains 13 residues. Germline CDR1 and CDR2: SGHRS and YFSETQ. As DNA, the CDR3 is TGCGCCAGCACCTTGGGGACACCTTACGAGCAGTACTTC. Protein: CASTLGTPYEQYF. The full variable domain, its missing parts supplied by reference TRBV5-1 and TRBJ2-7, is KAGVTQTPRYLIKTRGQQVTLSCSPISGHRSVSWYQQTPGQGLQFLFEYFSETQRNKGNFPGRFSGRQFSNSRSEMNVSTLELGDSALYLCASTLGTPYEQYFGPGTRLTVT.

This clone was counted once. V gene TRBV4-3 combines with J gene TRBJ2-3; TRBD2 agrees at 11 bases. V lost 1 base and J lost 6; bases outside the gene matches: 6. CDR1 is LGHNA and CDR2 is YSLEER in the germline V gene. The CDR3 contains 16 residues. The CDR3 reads CASSQGRGLAVDTQYF. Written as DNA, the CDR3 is TGCGCCAGCAGCCAAGGAAGGGGACTAGCGGTCGATACGCAGTATTTT.

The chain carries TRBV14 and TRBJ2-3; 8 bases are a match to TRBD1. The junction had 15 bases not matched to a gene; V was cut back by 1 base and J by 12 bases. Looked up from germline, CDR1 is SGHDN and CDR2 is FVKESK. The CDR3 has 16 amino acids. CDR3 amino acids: CASSQGYGQGEGYQYF. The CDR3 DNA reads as TGTGCCAGCAGCCAAGGGTACGGACAGGGCGAAGGGTACCAGTATTTT.

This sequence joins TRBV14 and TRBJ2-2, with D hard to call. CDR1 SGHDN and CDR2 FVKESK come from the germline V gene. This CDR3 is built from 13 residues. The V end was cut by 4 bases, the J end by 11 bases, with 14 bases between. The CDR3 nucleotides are TGTGCCAGCAGCCGAGACCAGTACCGTGAGCTGTTTTTT. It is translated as CASSRDQYRELFF.